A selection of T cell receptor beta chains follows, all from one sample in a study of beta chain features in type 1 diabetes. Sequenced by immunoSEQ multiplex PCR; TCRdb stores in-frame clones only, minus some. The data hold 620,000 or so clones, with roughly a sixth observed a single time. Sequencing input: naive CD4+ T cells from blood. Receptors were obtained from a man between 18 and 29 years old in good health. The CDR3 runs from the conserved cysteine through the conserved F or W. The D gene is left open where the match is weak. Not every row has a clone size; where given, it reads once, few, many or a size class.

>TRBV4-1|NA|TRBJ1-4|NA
TGCGCCAGCAGCCAAGAGAATGAAAAACTGTTTTTT
CASSQENEKLFF
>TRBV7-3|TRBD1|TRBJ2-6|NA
TGTGCCAGCAGCTCCTCCGCGGGACAGGGATTCTCTGGGGCCAACGTCCTGACTTTC
CASSSSAGQGFSGANVLTF
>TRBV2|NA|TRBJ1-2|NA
TGTGCCAGCATCCTCGTCTCGGGGGGATCAAATGGCTACACCTTC
CASILVSGGSNGYTF
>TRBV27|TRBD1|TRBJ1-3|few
TGTGCCAGCAGGAAGGGACAGGTGGGAAACACCATATATTTT
CASRKGQVGNTIYF
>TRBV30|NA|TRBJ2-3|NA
TGTGCCTGGAGTGTGGGTCAGTCAAGGAGAGATACGCAGTATTTT
CAWSVGQSRRDTQYF
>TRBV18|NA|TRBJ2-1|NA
TGTGCCAGCTCACCACTCCTGGGTAACAATGAGCAGTTCTTC
CASSPLLGNNEQFF
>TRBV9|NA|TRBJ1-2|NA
TGTGCCAGCAGCGTAGATCCAGGATCCCACTATGGCTACACCTTC
CASSVDPGSHYGYTF
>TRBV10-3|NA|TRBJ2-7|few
TGTGCCATCAGTGACACTAGCCGCTTCTCCTACGAGCAGTACTTC
CAISDTSRFSYEQYF
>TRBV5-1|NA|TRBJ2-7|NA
TGCGCCAGCAGCCCCTCGACTAGTCAGTACGAGCAGTACTTC
CASSPSTSQYEQYF
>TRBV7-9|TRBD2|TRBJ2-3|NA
TGTGCCAGCAGTTACAGTGCTAGCGGGAATACAGATACGCAGTATTTT
CASSYSASGNTDTQYF
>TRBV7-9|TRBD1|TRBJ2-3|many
TGTGCCAGCAGCCCGGGACAGGGAGACACAGATACGCAGTATTTT
CASSPGQGDTDTQYF
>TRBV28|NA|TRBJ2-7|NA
TGTGCCAGCCTTAGGGGCAGGGCCGGCGAGCAGTACTTC
CASLRGRAGEQYF
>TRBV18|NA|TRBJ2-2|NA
TGTGCCAGCTCACCGGCGATTGACAGGACCGGGGAGCTGTTTTTT
CASSPAIDRTGELFF
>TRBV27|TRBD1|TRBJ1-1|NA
TGTGCCAGCAGTCAGGACAGGTTGATGAACACTGAAGCTTTCTTT
CASSQDRLMNTEAFF
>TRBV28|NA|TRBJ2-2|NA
TGTGCCACCACGACCCCGAACACCGGGGAGCTGTTTTTT
CATTTPNTGELFF
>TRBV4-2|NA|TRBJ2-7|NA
TGTGCCAGCAGCCAAGATAGGAGCGAGCAGTACTTC
CASSQDRSEQYF
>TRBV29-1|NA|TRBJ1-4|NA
TGCAGCGTTGGGGAAAGGACAGCTAGTAATGAAAAACTGTTTTTT
CSVGERTASNEKLFF
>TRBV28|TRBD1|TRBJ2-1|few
TGTGCCAGCAGAAGACAGGGCGGTCCGAATGAGCAGTTCTTC
CASRRQGGPNEQFF
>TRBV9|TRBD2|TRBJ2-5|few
TGTGCCAGCAGCAGGACTAGCGGGGAGACCCAGTACTTC
CASSRTSGETQYF
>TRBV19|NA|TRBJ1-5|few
TGTGCCAGTAGTCTCGGACAGTCTAGCAATCAGCCCCAGCATTTT
CASSLGQSSNQPQHF
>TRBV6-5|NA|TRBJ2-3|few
TGTGCCAGCAGTCACGGCGGACGTCGGGCAGATACGCAGTATTTT
CASSHGGRRADTQYF
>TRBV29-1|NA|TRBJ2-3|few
TGCAGCGTTGGTCGGAGAATCACAGATACGCAGTATTTT
CSVGRRITDTQYF
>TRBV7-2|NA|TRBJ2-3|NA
TGTGCCAGCAGCCTCGGGCCCACCTACACAGATACGCAGTATTTT
CASSLGPTYTDTQYF
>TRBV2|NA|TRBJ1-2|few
TGTGCCCCAAGGAGGGCCCGGGACTATGGCTACACCTTC
CAPRRARDYGYTF
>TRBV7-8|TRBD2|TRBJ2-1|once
TGTGCCAGCAGCTTACGGATAGCGGGTAGCTATGAGCAGTTCTTC
CASSLRIAGSYEQFF
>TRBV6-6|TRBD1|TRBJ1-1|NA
TGTGCCAGCAGTGTCGGGACAGGGGGCTATGAAGCTTTCTTT
CASSVGTGGYEAFF
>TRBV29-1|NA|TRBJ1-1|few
TGCAGCCCCGGAAGGGGAGCTTTCTTT
CSPGRGAFF
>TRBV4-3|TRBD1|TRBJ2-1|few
TGCGCCAGCAGCCGCCGATCGACAGGGTTGACCTACAATGAGCAGTTCTTC
CASSRRSTGLTYNEQFF
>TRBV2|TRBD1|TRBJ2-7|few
TGTGCCAGGTCGGACAGGGAATACGAGCAGTACTTC
CARSDREYEQYF
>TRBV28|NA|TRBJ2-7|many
TGTGCCAGCAGTTCACAAGCTTCGGGTGCTGCCGAGCAGTACTTC
CASSSQASGAAEQYF
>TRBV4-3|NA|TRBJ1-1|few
TGCGCCAGCAGCCAAGAGAAGGGCATTGGCGCTGAAGCTTTCTTT
CASSQEKGIGAEAFF
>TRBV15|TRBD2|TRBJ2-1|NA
TGTGCCACCAGCATGGGTCGGGGGGACTCCTACAATGAGCAGTTCTTC
CATSMGRGDSYNEQFF
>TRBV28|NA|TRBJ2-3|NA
TGTGCCAGCAGTTTGGTAGCTTGGGGGTCTAGCACAGATACGCAGTATTTT
CASSLVAWGSSTDTQYF
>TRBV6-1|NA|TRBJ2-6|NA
TGTGCCTCCAGGCCGGTTTCTGGGGCCAACGTCCTGACTTTC
CASRPVSGANVLTF
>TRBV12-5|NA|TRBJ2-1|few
TGTGCTAGTGGTTTGTACCCCCTAGGAGGGACCCTCTACAATGAGCAGTTCTTC
CASGLYPLGGTLYNEQFF
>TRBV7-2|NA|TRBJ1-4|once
TGTGCCAGCAGCCCCGACCGACCTTACGCTGAAAAACTGTTTTTT
CASSPDRPYAEKLFF
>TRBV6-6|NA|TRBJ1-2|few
TGTGCCAGCATGTTCACGACCTACTATGAGCGGGATGGCTACACCTTC
CASMFTTYYERDGYTF
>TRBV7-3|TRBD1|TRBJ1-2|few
TGTGCCAGCAGCGCGGGACAGTTCTATGGCTACACCTTC
CASSAGQFYGYTF
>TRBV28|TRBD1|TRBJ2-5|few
TGTGCCAGCAGGGAACTCGGACAGGGAACCTTGGAGACCCAGTACTTC
CASRELGQGTLETQYF
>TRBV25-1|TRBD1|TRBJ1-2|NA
TGTGCCAGCAGTTCGACAGGGGAGTATGGCTACACCTTC
CASSSTGEYGYTF
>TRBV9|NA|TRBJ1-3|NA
TGTGCCAGCAGTCCAGGGAATGGAAACACCATATATTTT
CASSPGNGNTIYF
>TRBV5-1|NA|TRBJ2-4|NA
TGCGCCAGCAGCCCGGGGGGCTTCATGCTAGCCAAAAACATTCAGTACTTC
CASSPGGFMLAKNIQYF
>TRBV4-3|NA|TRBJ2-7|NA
TGCGCCAGCAGCCAAGATACGGGGGGCTCTTCCTACGAGCAGTACTTC
CASSQDTGGSSYEQYF
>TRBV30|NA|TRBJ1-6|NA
TGTGCCTGGACGGACGAGGGCGAGCGCTCACCCCTCCACTTT
CAWTDEGERSPLHF
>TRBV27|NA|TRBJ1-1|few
TGTGCCAGCACGTACGGGAAGAACACTGAAGCTTTCTTT
CASTYGKNTEAFF
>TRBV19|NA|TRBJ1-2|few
TGTGCCAGTTTGGGCCAGGGTCTGGGTGGCTACACCTTC
CASLGQGLGGYTF
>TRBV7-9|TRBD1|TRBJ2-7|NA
TGTGCCAGCAGCTCCGGGACAGGGGGCTTCGAGCAGTACTTC
CASSSGTGGFEQYF
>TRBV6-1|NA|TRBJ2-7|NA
TGTGCCAGCAGTGAAGAGCGGTTTGGTCCCTACGAGCAGTACTTC
CASSEERFGPYEQYF
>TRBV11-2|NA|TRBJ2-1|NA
TGTGCCAGCAGCCAGCCCCGCAGGGGGAGGAAGTTCTTC
CASSQPRRGRKFF
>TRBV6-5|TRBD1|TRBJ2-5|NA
TGTGCCAGCCATCTCAGGGGGACAGGAGTAGGGACCCAGTACTTC
CASHLRGTGVGTQYF
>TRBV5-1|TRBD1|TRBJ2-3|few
TGCGCCAGCAGCCCCCGGGACAGGGGGTCGGATACGCAGTATTTT
CASSPRDRGSDTQYF
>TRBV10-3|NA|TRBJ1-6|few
TGTGCCATCAAGAACTATCAAGAGAATAATTCACCCCTCCACTTT
CAIKNYQENNSPLHF
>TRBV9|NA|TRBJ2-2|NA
TGTGCCAGCAGCGTAACCGGGGATCGGACCGGGGAGCTGTTTTTT
CASSVTGDRTGELFF
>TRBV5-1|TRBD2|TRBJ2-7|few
TGCGCCAGTCTGACACTAGCGGGAGGGCCGTCATCCTACGAGCAGTACTTC
CASLTLAGGPSSYEQYF
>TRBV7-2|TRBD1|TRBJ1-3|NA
TGTGCCAGCAGCTTAGGGCAGGGGGCGCTCGGAAACACCATATATTTT
CASSLGQGALGNTIYF
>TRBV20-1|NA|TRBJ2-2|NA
TGCAGTGCTGTCCGGGTACGGGAGCTGTTTTTT
CSAVRVRELFF
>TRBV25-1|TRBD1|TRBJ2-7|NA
TGTGCCAGCAGTGCATACGGACAGGGGGCCTACGAGCAGTACTTC
CASSAYGQGAYEQYF
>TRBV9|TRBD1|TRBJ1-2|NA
TGTGCCAGCAGCCAAGTTCGAGGACAGGGTTTTGGCTACACCTTC
CASSQVRGQGFGYTF
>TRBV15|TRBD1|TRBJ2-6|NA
TGTGCCACCAGCAGTTACAGGGGTATCTCTGGGGCCAACGTCCTGACTTTC
CATSSYRGISGANVLTF